The entry below gives a single T cell receptor (beta chain) sequence along with its context. Its antigen remains unidentified. The material for each subset, its genomic DNA, was split evenly across several immunoSEQ plates. Data came from immunoSEQ multiplex PCR; TCRdb stores just in-frame clones and leaves some out. The sample includes a few hundred thousand clones, roughly 96% of them seen just once. The sample comes from a study of shared clonotypes between healthy human individuals. The wider study: CD4 naive and memory got three plates each, CD8 naive two, CD8 memory one. Whole-study results and caveats: Generation probabilities of non-shared clonotypes were lower (relative to those shared by all four donors). Although depth was large, rarefaction showed that sequencing of the sorted subsets was incomplete.

V lost 0 bases, J lost 4 bases, and 12 bases lay in between. This CDR3 is built from 15 residues. Germline V CDR1 and CDR2: MGHDK, SYGVNS. Naive CD8 populations comprised CD45RO-negative cells positively selected for CCR7, excluding terminally differentiated effector memory CD45RA+ cells. The J gene is TRBJ2-5, the V gene TRBV25-1, with a tentative D call TRBD2 (7 bases). The clonotype was recovered from a young woman in good health. Sequencing used naive CD8+ T cells sorted from blood. CDR3 bases: TGTGCCAGCAGTGAATATGTAGGGGGGGGAGAGACCCAGTACTTC. This translates into CASSEYVGGGETQYF.